A selection of T cell receptor beta chains follows, all from one sample in a study of shared clonotypes between healthy human individuals. TCRdb's table, derived via immunoSEQ multiplex PCR, lists solely in-frame clones and lacks some. This sample has millions of clones, with roughly 94% found just once. Input material: naive CD4+ T cells sorted from blood. The receptors were sampled from a man younger than 35 in good health. Each CDR3 is given with its conserved first and last residue. The D gene is left open where the match is weak. The listing skips clone size in some rows; elsewhere it reads once, few, many or a size class.

v_gene	abundance	d_gene	j_gene	CDR3nt	CDR3aa
TRBV4-1	-	-	TRBJ2-4	TGCGCCAGCAGCCAAGTAATCGGGGAACGTCAGTACTTC	CASSQVIGERQYF
TRBV5-6	-	-	TRBJ1-1	TGTGCCAGCAGCTTGGGGACCGGGGTTTATTACACTGAAGCTTTCTTT	CASSLGTGVYYTEAFF
TRBV5-1	-	TRBD1	TRBJ2-4	TGCGCCAGCAGCCGCTTATCCGGGACAGTTCAAGCCAACGGTGAAAACATTCAGTACTTC	CASSRLSGTVQANGENIQYF
TRBV6-5	-	TRBD1	TRBJ2-2	TGTGCCAGCAGTCCGAGGGGACAGACAACCGGGGAGCTGTTTTTT	CASSPRGQTTGELFF
TRBV2	-	-	TRBJ2-3	TGTGCCGGGTTCGGAGGGGTAGGTACGCAGTATTTT	CAGFGGVGTQYF
TRBV6-6	-	-	TRBJ2-2	TGTGCCAGCAGGGACAGTGCGAACACCGGGGAGCTGTTTTTT	CASRDSANTGELFF
TRBV18	-	-	TRBJ1-2	TGTGCCAGCGCAACCCAGGGTGACTATGGCTACACCTTC	CASATQGDYGYTF
TRBV7-9	-	-	TRBJ2-3	TGTGCCAGCAGCTTCGGACAAGTACTCACAGATACGCAGTATTTT	CASSFGQVLTDTQYF
TRBV28	-	-	TRBJ1-1	TGTGCCAGCAGTTCGGTACAGGGATCGATCGCATTCACTGAAGCTTTCTTT	CASSSVQGSIAFTEAFF
TRBV19	-	-	TRBJ1-3	TGTGCCAGCACGAGTGGACAGCGAAACACCATATATTTT	CASTSGQRNTIYF
TRBV7-9	-	-	TRBJ1-5	TGTGCCAGCAGCTTAGGGGGAAAGATAGGACAGCCCCAGCATTTT	CASSLGGKIGQPQHF
TRBV19	-	-	TRBJ2-5	TGTGCCAGTAGTATAGGGACTATACAAGAGACCCAGTACTTC	CASSIGTIQETQYF
TRBV5-1	-	TRBD1	TRBJ2-7	TGCGCCAGCAGCGTGGGACAGGGGGTTAGCTCCTACGAGCAGTACTTC	CASSVGQGVSSYEQYF
TRBV27	-	-	TRBJ2-1	TGTGCCAGCAGTTTATATCTAGCAAACGAGCAGTTCTTC	CASSLYLANEQFF
TRBV9	-	-	TRBJ2-5	TGTGCCAGCAGCGTAGCTCAGGCAGCCCCCCAAGAGACCCAGTACTTC	CASSVAQAAPQETQYF
TRBV9	once	TRBD2	TRBJ2-3	TGTGCCAGCAGTCCCATCCCCGTTGGACTAGTCACAGATACGCAGTATTTT	CASSPIPVGLVTDTQYF
TRBV6-5	-	-	TRBJ2-7	TGTGCCAGCAGCAGCGACGGCTACGAGCAGTACTTC	CASSSDGYEQYF
TRBV7-2	-	-	TRBJ2-5	TGTGCCAGCAGCCCCGGGGGGCCTAGAGAGACCCAGTACTTC	CASSPGGPRETQYF
TRBV19	-	TRBD1	TRBJ2-7	TGTGCCAGTAGGGAAACCGGGACAGGGATCTCCTACGAGCAGTACTTC	CASRETGTGISYEQYF
TRBV4-3	-	-	TRBJ2-3	TGCGCCAGCAGGGCGACGGCGCGGGATACGCAGTATTTT	CASRATARDTQYF
TRBV6-5	-	-	TRBJ1-1	TGTGCCAGCACCCCGGGGGCGAACACTGAAGCTTTCTTT	CASTPGANTEAFF
TRBV6-6	-	-	TRBJ2-7	TGTGCCAGCAGTGAGGCAGCGCGCTACGAGCAGTACTTC	CASSEAARYEQYF
TRBV5-6	-	-	TRBJ2-3	TGTGCCAGCAGCTCTAGGAGGGCACCCGCAGATACGCAGTATTTT	CASSSRRAPADTQYF
TRBV10-3	-	-	TRBJ2-7	TGTGCCATCACCACGGGTTCCTACGAGCAGTACTTC	CAITTGSYEQYF
TRBV5-1	-	TRBD1	TRBJ1-2	TGCGCCAGCAGCTTGGATCCAAGAGGACAGGGATATGGCTACACCTTC	CASSLDPRGQGYGYTF
TRBV9	-	-	TRBJ2-7	TGTGCCAGCAGCGTAGGGTCGGGAGAGGTAAGCTACGAGCAGTACTTC	CASSVGSGEVSYEQYF
TRBV7-9	-	-	TRBJ1-1	TGTGCCAGCAGCCCTCAGGGGATGAACACTGAAGCTTTCTTT	CASSPQGMNTEAFF
TRBV19	-	-	TRBJ2-1	TGTGCCAGTAGTATATCGTCGGACACCCTCTACAATGAGCAGTTCTTC	CASSISSDTLYNEQFF
TRBV6-1	-	-	TRBJ2-7	TGTGCCAGCTTAGGGGAACACAACTACGAGCAGTACTTC	CASLGEHNYEQYF
TRBV30	-	-	TRBJ1-1	TGTGCCTATCGGGTAGTGAAGACTGAAGCTTTCTTT	CAYRVVKTEAFF
TRBV19	-	-	TRBJ1-1	TGTGCCTGTTACAGGGCCACTGAAGCTTTCTTT	CACYRATEAFF
TRBV5-1	-	TRBD1	TRBJ1-1	TGCGCCAGCAGCTTGGTTCCGGGACAGGGGGGAACTGAAGCTTTCTTT	CASSLVPGQGGTEAFF
TRBV11-2	-	-	TRBJ2-1	TGTGCCAGCAGCTTAGGAGGGAGTTCCTACAATGAGCAGTTCTTC	CASSLGGSSYNEQFF
TRBV9	once	TRBD1	TRBJ1-5	TGTGCCAGCAGCGTGGGACAGGGAGAACAGCCCCAGCATTTT	CASSVGQGEQPQHF
TRBV2	-	-	TRBJ2-1	TGTGCCAGCAAGGAAGAGCGGGCCTCCTACAATGAGCAGTTCTTC	CASKEERASYNEQFF
TRBV6-6	once	-	TRBJ2-3	TGTGCCAGCAGTTACTCAGGGGCTATGGCAGATACGCAGTATTTT	CASSYSGAMADTQYF
TRBV7-9	-	-	TRBJ2-1	TGTGCCAGCAGCCAATCAGGGGGGCGGGAGCAGTTCTTC	CASSQSGGREQFF
TRBV10-2	-	-	TRBJ2-1	TGCGCCAGCGGACGGGGGTACGGCTCGAATGAGCAGTTCTTC	CASGRGYGSNEQFF
TRBV10-3	-	-	TRBJ1-6	TGTGCCATCAGCAAGGGGGAGCAAAATTCACCCCTCCACTTT	CAISKGEQNSPLHF
TRBV6-1	-	TRBD2	TRBJ2-1	TGTGCCAGCAGTCTAACTAGCGGAGAGCAGTTCTTC	CASSLTSGEQFF
TRBV7-9	once	TRBD2	TRBJ2-7	TGTGCCAGCAGCTTACCGGGGACTAGCGGGAGAAATACCTACGAGCAGTACTTC	CASSLPGTSGRNTYEQYF
TRBV11-1	-	-	TRBJ1-1	TGTGCCAGCAGCTTAGTGGAGTCAGCTGAAGCTTTCTTT	CASSLVESAEAFF
TRBV6-1	-	-	TRBJ2-7	TGTGCCAGCAGTGTTTCTTACGAGCAGTACTTC	CASSVSYEQYF
TRBV7-2	once	-	TRBJ2-5	TGTGCCAGCAGCTTGCTTAGTCCGTACCAAGAGACCCAGTACTTC	CASSLLSPYQETQYF
TRBV7-8	-	-	TRBJ2-3	TGTGCCAGCAGCTTAAATCCCCCAGATACGCAGTATTTT	CASSLNPPDTQYF
TRBV5-1	-	-	TRBJ2-2	TGCGCCAGCAGCTTAGGGGGAACTTACACCGGGGAGCTGTTTTTT	CASSLGGTYTGELFF
TRBV30	many	TRBD1	TRBJ1-2	TGTGCCTTCGCGCTTCTAGGGGGACAGGGTTCTTCTGGCTACACCTTC	CAFALLGGQGSSGYTF
TRBV7-2	-	-	TRBJ2-7	TGTGCCAGCAGCTTAGGATGGGTAGACTACGAGCAGTACTTC	CASSLGWVDYEQYF
TRBV18	-	TRBD1	TRBJ2-7	TGTGCCAGCTCACTTACCGGGACAGCGGACTACGAGCAGTACTTC	CASSLTGTADYEQYF
TRBV5-1	-	-	TRBJ2-3	TGCGCCAGCAGCTTGGGGGCCCACACAGATACGCAGTATTTT	CASSLGAHTDTQYF
TRBV30	-	-	TRBJ2-5	TGTGCCTGGACGGTTATTACAGAGACCCAGTACTTC	CAWTVITETQYF
TRBV7-2	-	TRBD1	TRBJ1-6	TGTGCCAGCAGCCAAGCACCCGGACAGGGGGGGAATAATTCACCCCTCCACTTT	CASSQAPGQGGNNSPLHF
TRBV11-3	-	-	TRBJ1-1	TGTGCCAGCAGCTCTGGCCGGGTCGGCGTAAACACTGAAGCTTTCTTT	CASSSGRVGVNTEAFF